This passage covers 20 T cell receptor beta chains from one sample sequenced in a study of blood T cell repertoires in COVID-19. The table came from immunoSEQ multiplex PCR; TCRdb's copy has only in-frame clones and leaves some out. Of almost 95,000 clones in the sample, about 86% were seen once. What was sequenced was peripheral blood. All receptors come from a man in his sixties with acute or convalescent COVID-19.

The chain uses TRBV3-1 (or the pseudogene TRBV3-2) and TRBJ2-1, with 9 bases identical to TRBD1. Germline V gene data show CDR1 as LGHDT and CDR2 as YNNKEL (reference sequence). Trimming took 4 bases from V and 2 from J; bases not matched to a gene: 3. CDR3 size: 15 residues. The CDR3 is CASSPGDRAYNEQFF. In nucleotides, the CDR3 is TGTGCCAGCAGCCCAGGGGACAGGGCCTACAATGAGCAGTTCTTC.

V is TRBV28 and J is TRBJ2-7; 7 bases map to TRBD1. CDR1 and CDR2 from the germline V gene are MDHEN and SYDVKM. The CDR3 contains 15 residues. V lost 2 bases to trimming and J lost 0 bases; unmatched junction nucleotides: 4. The CDR3 coding sequence is TGTGCCAGCAGTTTAGAGGACAGGAGCTCCTACGAGCAGTACTTC. It is translated as CASSLEDRSSYEQYF. The full variable domain, completed using reference TRBV28 and TRBJ2-7, is DVKVTQSSRYLVKRTGEKVFLECVQDMDHENMFWYRQDPGLGLRLIYFSYDVKMKEKGDIPEGYSVSREKKERFSLILESASTNQTSMYLCASSLEDRSSYEQYFGPGTRLTVT.

This chain links TRBV19 with TRBJ1-4, with D perhaps TRBD1 (6 bases). Germline V gives CDR1 LNHDA, CDR2 SQIVND (reference sequence). The CDR3 runs to 15 residues. Trimming cost V 10 bases and J 0 bases, with 15 bases left between them. The DNA of the CDR3 is TGTGCCACCCGTCAAGAGGGGGCAACTAATGAAAAACTGTTTTTT. This codes for CATRQEGATNEKLFF.

The chain employs TRBV9 and TRBJ2-2, with TRBD2 matching over 7 bases. The trim removed 6 bases at V and 7 bases at J, leaving 6 bases unmatched. The CDR3 is made up of 13 amino acids. Germline V gene data show CDR1 as SGDLS and CDR2 as YYNGEE. CDR3 in DNA: TGTGCCAGCACGGCCGCGGGGGACGGGGAGCTGTTTTTT. Its translation: CASTAAGDGELFF.

The chain uses TRBV24-1 and TRBJ2-1; TRBD1 might be the D (6 bases). The germline V gene encodes CDR1 KGHDR and CDR2 SFDVKD. This CDR3 is built from 15 residues. V gave up 4 bases and J gave up 6 bases, with 15 bases separating them. The CDR3 is CATSDPVGQTNEQFF. In nucleotides, the CDR3 is TGTGCCACCAGTGACCCGGTCGGACAGACCAATGAGCAGTTCTTC.

The chain links TRBV6-5 to TRBJ2-7; unclear D gene. Germline V gene data show CDR1 as MNHEY and CDR2 as SVGAGI. This CDR3 comprises 13 residues. Deletions cut 10 bases from V and 0 bases from J, with 13 bases between. CDR3 DNA: TGTGCCACGACCCAGGAAATCTCCTACGAGCAGTACTTC. This gives the protein CATTQEISYEQYF.

This clone was seen only a few times. The chain joins TRBV7-6 to TRBJ2-5; the D is unclear. The CDR3 is made up of 14 amino acids. CDR1 and CDR2 (germline): SGHVS, FNYEAQ. Trimming removed 1 base at V and 1 base at J, with 7 bases between. The CDR3 spells CASSLGAAQETQYF. The CDR3 bases are TGTGCCAGCAGCTTAGGGGCAGCCCAAGAGACCCAGTACTTC.

The chain is built from TRBV7-8 and TRBJ2-7; D ambiguous. Germline CDR1 reads SGHVS; CDR2 reads FQNEAQ. With 5 bases removed from V and 2 bases from J, the gap between germline ends came to 16 bases. This CDR3 has 15 residues. DNA of the CDR3: TGTGCCAGCAGCCCCGCTTCAGGTCAAACCTACGAGCAGTACTTC. Protein: CASSPASGQTYEQYF.

V gene TRBV21-1 combines with J gene TRBJ2-1; the D segment call TRBD1 is taken from the table without a DNA check. TRBV21-1 is listed as a pseudogene. CDR3 length: 16 residues. The CDR3: CASSKEATGPYNEQFF. In nucleotides, the CDR3 is TGTGCCAGCAGCAAAGAAGCAACAGGGCCCTACAATGAGCAGTTCTTC.

The V call is TRBV9, the J call TRBJ2-5; no clear D gene. Trimming shortened V by 1 base and J by 1 base, and 11 bases separated the two germline ends. This CDR3 is 15 amino acids long. Germline V CDR1 and CDR2: SGDLS, YYNGEE. The CDR3: CASSVYATPQETQYF. CDR3 bases: TGTGCCAGCAGCGTATATGCCACACCCCAAGAGACCCAGTACTTC.

V and J are TRBV11-2 and TRBJ2-1; 7 bases agree with TRBD1. V gave up 6 bases and J gave up 2 bases; unmatched junction bases: 16. The germline V gene has CDR1 SGHAT and CDR2 FQNNGV. This CDR3 is 18 amino acids long. The CDR3 sequence: CASSHLGLRDRPYNEQFF. As DNA, the CDR3 is TGTGCCAGCAGTCACCTCGGATTGAGGGACAGACCCTACAATGAGCAGTTCTTC.

V is TRBV2 and J is TRBJ1-1; D gene ambiguous. V was shortened by 7 bases and J by 4 bases, with 19 bases between the two germline ends. Per germline, CDR1 SNHLY and CDR2 FYNNEI. This CDR3 contains 15 residues. CDR3 nucleotides: TGTGCCAGCAACCCCTCCACAGTCCGGGGCACTGAAGCTTTCTTT. Protein: CASNPSTVRGTEAFF. Using reference TRBV2 and TRBJ1-1 for the parts outside the CDR3, the full variable domain is EPEVTQTPSHQVTQMGQEVILRCVPISNHLYFYWYRQILGQKVEFLVSFYNNEISEKSEIFDDQFSVERPDGSNFTLKIRSTKLEDSAMYFCASNPSTVRGTEAFFGQGTRLTVV.

This clone appeared a single time. The chain is built from TRBV5-4 and TRBJ2-1, with TRBD1 identical over 8 bases. Per germline, CDR1 SGHNT and CDR2 YYREEE (reference sequence). With V trimmed by 4 bases and J by 7 bases, 7 bases remained unmatched. The CDR3 totals 14 residues. CDR3 in amino acids: CASSLRGTGNEQFF. CDR3 coding DNA: TGTGCCAGCAGCCTCCGTGGGACAGGTAATGAGCAGTTCTTC.

The rearrangement uses TRBV27 and TRBJ2-7; 7 bases fit TRBD1. Germline assignment: CDR1 MNHEY and CDR2 SMNVEV (reference sequence). Trimming took 3 bases from V and 2 from J; bases not matched to a gene: 4. CDR3 length: 14 amino acids. CDR3 in amino acids: CASSLGQGAYEQYF. The CDR3 DNA reads TGTGCCAGCAGTTTGGGCCAGGGGGCCTACGAGCAGTACTTC.

The V gene is TRBV5-8, the J gene TRBJ2-3; 7 positions agree with TRBD1. CDR3 size: 14 residues. Germline-derived CDR1 and CDR2 are SGHTS and YDEGEE. After removal of 6 bases from V and 2 bases from J, the junction contained 6 bases not matched to a gene. The DNA for the CDR3 is TGTGCCAGCATCGACAGGGCTTACACAGATACGCAGTATTTT. Its protein product is CASIDRAYTDTQYF.

A note on this clone: Germline and junction disagree at one end, which may indicate a read error. The gene calls are TRBV15 and TRBJ2-5; D is unresolved. The CDR3 is made up of 11 amino acids. CDR1 is LNHNV and CDR2 is YYDKDF in the germline V gene (reference sequence). CDR3 DNA sequence: TGTGCCACGAGCAAATCGGGGACCCAGTACTTC. This encodes CATSKSGTQYF.

The chain couples TRBV5-1 to TRBJ2-2, with D possibly being TRBD1 (6 bases). This CDR3 is built from 13 residues. Germline-derived CDR1 and CDR2 are SGHRS and YFSETQ. Trimming removed 4 bases at V and 6 bases at J, with 10 bases between. In DNA, the CDR3 is TGCGCCAGCAGCCCGACAGGTCCCGGGGAGCTGTTTTTT. Residues: CASSPTGPGELFF. Using reference TRBV5-1 and TRBJ2-2 for the parts outside the CDR3, the full variable domain is KAGVTQTPRYLIKTRGQQVTLSCSPISGHRSVSWYQQTPGQGLQFLFEYFSETQRNKGNFPGRFSGRQFSNSRSEMNVSTLELGDSALYLCASSPTGPGELFFGEGSRLTVL.

This chain joins TRBV10-3 and TRBJ1-1; D call uncertain. Germline V gives CDR1 ENHRY, CDR2 SYGVKD. The CDR3 spans 13 residues. The ends were cut back, 5 bases at V and 0 bases at J, with 7 bases in the middle. The CDR3, as DNA: TGTGCCATCAGTTACTCTCTGAACACTGAAGCTTTCTTT. Translating it yields CAISYSLNTEAFF.

J is TRBJ1-1 and V is TRBV7-3; perhaps TRBD1 as D (6 bases). V was trimmed by 5 bases and J by 8 bases, leaving 18 bases between them. This CDR3 is 14 amino acids long. Germline lookup yields CDR1 SGHTA and CDR2 FQGTGA. The DNA for the CDR3 is TGTGCCAGCAGCACGAGAGAGGGACACGGAGAAGCTTTCTTT. Translating it yields CASSTREGHGEAFF.

The rearrangement links TRBV5-4 to TRBJ1-2; D remains unclear. The germline V and J ends were trimmed by 1 base and 0 bases, with 7 bases remaining between them. The CDR3 is 14 amino acids. The germline gives CDR1 SGHNT, CDR2 YYREEE (reference sequence). The CDR3 protein is CASSLNLANYGYTF. The CDR3 DNA sequence: TGTGCCAGCAGCTTGAACCTAGCTAACTATGGCTACACCTTC.